The sequence of this TCR beta chain was determined in a study of response to subunit inactivated influenza vaccine. Germline V gives CDR1 MDHEN, CDR2 SYDVKM. Trimming left V 5 bases short and J 4 bases short, with 20 bases between. The length of the CDR3 is 16 residues. MiXCR was run by TCRdb on the RT-PCR reads, yielding one entry per CDR3 protein. The repertoire has around 540,000 distinct CDR3 sequences, over 9.5% of them found once; the top ten carry roughly 10%. The study's findings and limits: The authors proposed limited new T cell recruitment per seasonal influenza vaccination.

This clonotype was detected ten times or more. Its specificity is unknown. V gene TRBV28 combines with J gene TRBJ1-1; D is unresolved. The sequences come from PBMCs from blood, collected on the day of vaccination. The receptor comes from a man over 45 who received an inactivated influenza vaccine. CDR3 in amino acids: CASSLQSGLRGTEAFF. CDR3 DNA: TGTGCCAGCAGTCTCCAATCCGGATTGCGGGGCACTGAAGCTTTCTTT.